The T cell receptor (beta chain) under discussion was sequenced for a study of blood T cell repertoires in COVID-19. The CDR3 loop spans 13 amino acids. From germline, CDR1 is LGHNT and CDR2 FRNRAP. Deletions cut 7 bases from V and 0 bases from J, with 9 bases between. Using immunoSEQ multiplex PCR, the repertoire was profiled, and TCRdb retains in-frame clones only, with some absent. The sample contains 50,000 to 80,000 clones, more than 75% of which appear only once. The sample consisted of peripheral blood. V and J are TRBV12-5 and TRBJ1-2; D is unclear. The origin of this receptor is a man between 60 and 75 years old with COVID-19, enrolled during active disease. CDR3 protein: CASAPGTNYGYTF. The CDR3 nucleotides read TGTGCTAGTGCCCCCGGGACTAACTATGGCTACACCTTC.